A selection of T cell receptor beta chains follows, all from one sample in a study of Tregs in tolerant kidney transplant recipients. Measured with immunoSEQ multiplex PCR; TCRdb has only the in-frame clones, and not every one. The repertoire has 90,000 to 120,000 clones, almost 90% of them found once; the top ten carry under 0.35%. This specimen consisted of CD4+ T cells from blood, obtained before the transplant. These receptors were taken from a human donor who received a combined kidney and bone marrow transplant. Both conserved end residues are part of each CDR3. The D gene is left open where the match is weak. The listing skips clone size in some rows; elsewhere it reads once, few, many or a size class.

TRBJ1-5 | TRBD1 | - | TRBV2 | CATSGGGQPQHF | TGTGCCACTTCAGGGGGCGGGCAGCCCCAGCATTTT
TRBJ2-1 | - | - | TRBV20-1 | CSANRLGEQFF | TGCAGTGCTAACCGACTCGGTGAGCAGTTCTTC
TRBJ2-3 | TRBD2 | - | TRBV18 | CASSPPAGGASDTQYF | TGTGCCAGCTCACCACCGGCCGGGGGGGCATCAGATACGCAGTATTTT
TRBJ1-4 | - | - | TRBV7-8 | CASSLEGSPNEKLFF | TGTGCCAGCAGCTTAGAAGGGAGCCCTAATGAAAAACTGTTTTTT
TRBJ1-1 | - | - | TRBV29-1 | CSVREGTAEAFF | TGCAGCGTGAGGGAGGGTACGGCTGAAGCTTTCTTT
TRBJ2-2 | TRBD2 | - | TRBV5-8 | CASSFSGTSGTGELFF | TGTGCCAGCAGCTTCTCCGGGACTAGTGGCACCGGGGAGCTGTTTTTT
TRBJ1-5 | TRBD1 | - | TRBV6-5 | CASSYSDRGGQPQHF | TGTGCCAGCAGTTACTCCGACAGGGGAGGTCAGCCCCAGCATTTT
TRBJ2-5 | TRBD1 | - | TRBV18 | CASSPDRAAQETQYF | TGTGCCAGCTCACCGGACAGGGCAGCCCAAGAGACCCAGTACTTC
TRBJ2-5 | TRBD2 | once | TRBV19 | CASSPNLRASGGTQETQYF | TGTGCCAGTAGTCCAAACCTACGGGCTAGCGGGGGAACACAAGAGACCCAGTACTTC
TRBJ1-1 | TRBD1 | - | TRBV5-1 | CASSGQGASFFF | TGCGCCAGCAGCGGACAGGGGGCGTCGTTTTTCTTT
TRBJ2-1 | TRBD2 | once | TRBV7-7 | CASSSGLGNEQFF | TGTGCCAGCAGCTCGGGACTAGGCAATGAGCAGTTCTTC
TRBJ1-4 | - | - | TRBV29-1 | CSVEGQGYEKLFF | TGCAGCGTTGAGGGGCAGGGGTATGAAAAACTGTTTTTT
TRBJ1-2 | - | - | TRBV2 | CASRRSLDGPRGGYTF | TGTGCCAGCAGGCGAAGCCTGGACGGTCCCCGGGGTGGCTACACCTTC
TRBJ1-1 | - | - | TRBV11-2 | CASSFGGGTEAFF | TGTGCCAGCAGCTTTGGCGGGGGCACTGAAGCTTTCTTT
TRBJ2-5 | TRBD2 | - | TRBV6-5 | CASSYGLAGQETQYF | TGTGCCAGCAGTTACGGACTAGCGGGCCAAGAGACCCAGTACTTC
TRBJ2-5 | - | - | TRBV20-1 | CSARVQETQYF | TGCAGTGCTAGAGTACAAGAGACCCAGTACTTC
TRBJ1-6 | - | - | TRBV2 | CASSDGQGRENSPLHF | TGTGCCAGCAGTGATGGGCAGGGGCGTGAGAATTCACCCCTCCACTTT
TRBJ2-2 | - | - | TRBV11-2 | CASSLTGELFF | TGTGCCAGCAGCCTCACCGGGGAGCTGTTTTTT
TRBJ1-1 | TRBD1 | once | TRBV10-3 | CAISERTGPYEAFF | TGTGCCATCAGTGAGAGGACAGGGCCCTATGAAGCTTTCTTT
TRBJ2-7 | - | - | TRBV5-5 | CASSPLLRDYEQYF | TGTGCCAGCAGCCCGCTGTTACGGGACTACGAGCAGTACTTC
TRBJ2-6 | - | - | TRBV28 | CASWGAASGSGANVLTF | TGTGCCAGCTGGGGGGCGGCTAGCGGCTCTGGGGCCAACGTCCTGACTTTC
TRBJ2-1 | - | - | TRBV5-4 | CASSPQGKANEQFF | TGTGCCAGCAGCCCCCAGGGAAAGGCTAATGAGCAGTTCTTC